Listed here are 17 T cell receptor beta chains from one sample, sequenced in a study of shared clonotypes between healthy human individuals. The method was immunoSEQ multiplex PCR; TCRdb's version includes in-frame clones alone and lacks a portion of them. The sample lists approximately 2.3 million clones, approximately 95% seen once, with about 0.41% in the top ten. The sequenced sample was naive CD4+ T cells from PBMCs. Subset meaning: CD45RA+ positively selected. The receptors here all came from a young man in good health. Some clones in this sample may be carry-over from other donors' samples.

Of note for this clone: The same CDR3 is also encoded by other DNA sequences in this sample. The J gene is TRBJ1-5, the V gene TRBV5-1; 11 bases are shared with TRBD1. Germline loops: CDR1 SGHRS, CDR2 YFSETQ. V dropped 4 bases and J dropped 7; count of bases not matched to a gene: 7. The CDR3 sequence is 15 residues long. The CDR3 DNA sequence: TGCGCCAGCAGCCCGGACGGGACAGGGGGACAGCCCCAGCATTTT. Amino acids: CASSPDGTGGQPQHF.

The chain uses TRBV18 and TRBJ2-2; 12 nucleotides align to TRBD2. The CDR3 sequence is 17 residues long. CDR1 KGHSH and CDR2 LQKENI come from the germline V gene. With 4 bases clipped from V and 5 bases from J, the junction kept 8 bases outside the gene matches. CDR3 region: CASSRNTGTSGTGELFF. The CDR3 DNA follows: TGTGCCAGCTCACGGAATACCGGGACTAGCGGGACCGGGGAGCTGTTTTTT.

The V and J genes are TRBV6-5 and TRBJ2-2; D gene uncertain. Germline lookup yields CDR1 MNHEY and CDR2 SVGAGI. This CDR3 is built from 15 residues. V lost 5 bases, J lost 2 bases, and 12 bases lay in between. CDR3 region: CASSLRATNTGELFF. Written as DNA, the CDR3 is TGTGCCAGCAGTCTTCGGGCCACTAACACCGGGGAGCTGTTTTTT.

This chain connects TRBV6-6 to TRBJ1-1; weak D call: TRBD1 (6 bases). Trimming pared 8 bases from V and 7 bases from J, leaving 17 bases between. This CDR3 region has 13 residues. Per germline, CDR1 MNHNY and CDR2 SVGAGI (reference sequence). CDR3 amino acids: CASGRPGENEAFF. The CDR3 DNA sequence: TGTGCCAGCGGGCGGCCAGGGGAAAATGAAGCTTTCTTT.

V usage is TRBV7-9 and J usage is TRBJ2-3, with D possibly TRBD1 on 6 matching bases. Trimming stripped 5 bases from V and 6 bases from J, with 15 bases between. From germline, CDR1 is SEHNR and CDR2 FQNEAQ (reference sequence). The length of the CDR3 is 14 residues. CDR3 amino acids: CASSLYTGSDTQYF. The CDR3 DNA sequence: TGTGCCAGCAGCCTCTACACAGGGTCGGATACGCAGTATTTT.

The rearrangement links TRBV5-1 to TRBJ2-1, with 13 nucleotides matching TRBD2. There are 21 residues in the CDR3. V lost 2 bases to trimming and J lost 4 bases; unmatched junction nucleotides: 18. Per the germline V gene, CDR1 is SGHRS and CDR2 is YFSETQ. CDR3 bases: TGCGCCAGCAGCTTCCCTGGGACTAGCGGGACTATTCAATCGGATTACAATGAGCAGTTCTTC. Translation: CASSFPGTSGTIQSDYNEQFF.

The chain uses TRBV5-1 and TRBJ1-4; the match to TRBD1 covers 8 bases. Germline lookup yields CDR1 SGHRS and CDR2 YFSETQ. The CDR3 runs to 14 residues. V lost 3 bases to trimming and J lost 8 bases; unmatched junction nucleotides: 6. CDR3 in DNA: TGCGCCAGCAGCTCGGGACAGGCGGGCGAAAAACTGTTTTTT. Translation gives CASSSGQAGEKLFF.

The rearrangement links TRBV7-2 to TRBJ1-2, with D uncertain. Germline V gives CDR1 SGHTA, CDR2 FQGNSA. V gave up 2 bases and J gave up 3 bases, with 13 bases separating them. This CDR3 is 15 amino acids long. The CDR3 DNA is TGTGCCAGCAGCTTAATCTATTCGGGAGACTATGGCTACACCTTC. Translating gives CASSLIYSGDYGYTF.

With regard to this clone: The same CDR3 also results from other DNA sequences found in this sample. The CDR3 DNA follows: TGCGCCAGCAGCTTGAAAGGGAACGAGCAGTACTTC. Its translation: CASSLKGNEQYF. V usage is TRBV5-1 and J usage is TRBJ2-7, with D uncertain. CDR3 length equals 12 residues. The germline V gene has CDR1 SGHRS and CDR2 YFSETQ. V gave up 1 base and J gave up 5 bases, with 7 bases separating them. Supplemented by reference TRBV5-1 and TRBJ2-7, the full variable domain reads KAGVTQTPRYLIKTRGQQVTLSCSPISGHRSVSWYQQTPGQGLQFLFEYFSETQRNKGNFPGRFSGRQFSNSRSEMNVSTLELGDSALYLCASSLKGNEQYFGPGTRLTVT.

A remark on this clone: Additional DNA sequences in this sample encode the identical CDR3. The rearrangement uses TRBV9 and TRBJ2-6; maybe TRBD1 (5 bases). The CDR3 is 15 residues long. Trimming removed 3 bases from V and 1 base from J, with 8 bases in between. Germline assignment: CDR1 SGDLS and CDR2 YYNGEE. CDR3: CASSGQGSGANVLTF. The CDR3 coding sequence is TGTGCCAGCAGCGGTCAGGGTTCTGGGGCCAACGTCCTGACTTTC.

Regarding this clone: At the DNA level, this CDR3 is encoded by other sequences in the same sample as well. The chain couples TRBV5-1 to TRBJ1-1; maybe TRBD1 (5 bases). V lost 2 bases to trimming and J lost 4 bases, with 9 bases between them. Germline loops: CDR1 SGHRS, CDR2 YFSETQ. The CDR3 has 13 amino acids. The CDR3 DNA reads as TGCGCCAGCAGCTTACGGGGGAGCACTGAAGCTTTCTTT. Its protein product is CASSLRGSTEAFF.

CDR3 region: CASGSRNSYNEQFF. The CDR3 DNA sequence: TGTGCCAGCGGCAGCCGAAACTCCTACAATGAGCAGTTCTTC. This rearrangement joins TRBV6-5 to TRBJ2-1; D gene unclear. The germline V gene has CDR1 MNHEY and CDR2 SVGAGI. There are 14 residues in the CDR3. V lost 8 bases to trimming and J lost 0 bases, with 11 bases between them.

The chain links TRBV6-5 to TRBJ2-7, with 13 bases aligning to TRBD2. This CDR3 region has 14 residues. The germline V gene has CDR1 MNHEY and CDR2 SVGAGI. After removal of 6 bases from V and 3 bases from J, the junction contained 2 bases not matched to a gene. The CDR3 is CASRWTSGGYEQYF. For the CDR3, the DNA is TGTGCCAGCAGATGGACTAGCGGGGGCTACGAGCAGTACTTC.

This rearrangement joins TRBV6-6 to TRBJ1-2; 11 nucleotides agree with TRBD1. The germline V gene has CDR1 MNHNY and CDR2 SVGAGI (reference sequence). Trimming at V came to 6 bases and at J to 2 bases, leaving 5 bases not matched to a gene. This CDR3 is 15 amino acids long. DNA for the CDR3: TGTGCCAGCAGCCACTGGACAGGGGGCAACTATGGCTACACCTTC. It encodes CASSHWTGGNYGYTF.

This clone has only one observation. The rearrangement joins TRBV6-1 to TRBJ2-7; D uncertain. Germline lookup yields CDR1 MNHNS and CDR2 SASEGT. The V and J ends lost 1 base and 4 bases respectively, with 11 bases between them. The CDR3 is made up of 14 amino acids. Here the CDR3 DNA reads TGTGCCAGCAGTGAAGTGGCAGTTTTTTACGAGCAGTACTTC. It encodes CASSEVAVFYEQYF.

This clone came up once. The chain joins TRBV15 to TRBJ1-2, with 12 bases matching TRBD1. This CDR3 region has 16 residues. The germline V gene encodes CDR1 LNHNV and CDR2 YYDKDF (reference sequence). V trimming: 6 bases; J trimming: 7 bases; junction bases outside the gene matches: 12. CDR3 region: CATSPGGGQGAFGYTF. The CDR3 bases are TGTGCCACCAGTCCCGGAGGGGGACAGGGGGCCTTTGGCTACACCTTC.

V gene TRBV5-8 combines with J gene TRBJ2-4; D is perhaps TRBD1 (5 bases). Germline CDR1 reads SGHTS; CDR2 reads YDEGEE. The CDR3 has 14 residues. The germline V and J ends were trimmed by 3 bases and 6 bases, with 13 bases remaining between them. CDR3 DNA: TGTGCCAGCAGCTGGAGAGGTACAGGAAACATTCAGTACTTC. Translation: CASSWRGTGNIQYF.